The rows below give T cell receptor beta chains drawn from one sample of a study of blood T cells in healthy people across ages. MiXCR, applied by TCRdb to the 5' RACE reads, yields one record per CDR3 protein. This table holds about 1,600,000 distinct CDR3 sequences, 35% to 45% found once. Sequencing was carried out using blood. Receptors were obtained from a woman aged 18-29 years in good health. The CDR3 runs from the conserved cysteine through the conserved F or W. The D gene is left open where the match is weak. Expanded clones are given a class, and other clones once, few, many or no size at all.

j_call	d_call	clone_size	v_call	cdr3_nt	cdr3_aa
TRBJ2-3	NA	few	TRBV5-1	TGCGCCAGCAGTTTAGGGGACTCCGATGATACGCAGTATTTT	CASSLGDSDDTQYF
TRBJ1-2	NA	few	TRBV6-5	TGTGCCAGCAGCCGACGGATCCGATCAGGGTCGGTCGGCTACACCTTC	CASSRRIRSGSVGYTF
TRBJ2-5	NA	NA	TRBV3-1	TGTGCCAGCAGCCAAGGGCAAGCGTGGAGCGCAGAGACCCAGTACTTC	CASSQGQAWSAETQYF
TRBJ1-2	TRBD1	NA	TRBV28	TGCGCCAGCAGACGACAGGGGTCCAATGGCTACACCTTC	CASRRQGSNGYTF
TRBJ2-5	NA	NA	TRBV9	TGTGCCAGCAGCGTTAGTACTACTCAAGAGACCCAGTACTTC	CASSVSTTQETQYF
TRBJ2-1	TRBD2	few	TRBV3-1	TGTGCCAGCAGCCAAGAACTTGGGACTAGCTCCCGTAGGAATGAGCAGTTCTTC	CASSQELGTSSRRNEQFF
TRBJ1-5	TRBD1	NA	TRBV30	TGTGCCTGGAGGGACAGGGGGCACAATCAGCCCCAGCATTTT	CAWRDRGHNQPQHF
TRBJ2-5	NA	few	TRBV5-1	TGCGCCAGCAGCTTGCTGTCCAGCGGGCCCCAAGAGACCCAGTACTTC	CASSLLSSGPQETQYF
TRBJ2-4	TRBD2	few	TRBV12-3/TRBV12-4	TGTGCCAGCACCCGAAGCGGGAAACTAGCCAAAAACATTCAGTACTTC	CASTRSGKLAKNIQYF
TRBJ2-7	TRBD1	NA	TRBV12-3/TRBV12-4	TGTGCCAGCAGTACAGGACAGGGGATGCACGAGCAGTACTTC	CASSTGQGMHEQYF
TRBJ2-1	TRBD2	NA	TRBV20-1	TGCAGTGTTAGAGATTTGGCGGGAGGGCCCTCTGAGACCCAGTTCTTC	CSVRDLAGGPSETQFF